The next 30 T cell receptor beta chains were all read from a single sample in a study of T cell responses to AZD1222 COVID-19 vaccine. TCRdb keeps only in-frame clones here, not all; method: immunoSEQ multiplex PCR. The sample holds 160,000 or so clones; roughly nine tenths are singletons and the top ten take over 1.5%. The starting material was peripheral blood, obtained on day 0 of AZD1222 vaccination. The receptors were sampled from an adult in good health.

The chain links TRBV5-4 to TRBJ2-5; 14 bases line up with TRBD2. Per the germline V gene, CDR1 is SGHNT and CDR2 is YYREEE (reference sequence). Germline trimming cut 2 bases from V and 5 bases from J; bases unmatched to any gene: 11. The CDR3 has 18 residues. This CDR3 reads CASSLGLAGGGFVETQYF. CDR3 coding DNA: TGTGCCAGCAGCTTAGGACTAGCGGGAGGCGGGTTTGTGGAGACCCAGTACTTC.

The CDR3 coding sequence is TGTGCCAGCAGTGTGGACAGGGGTAGCAATCAGCCCCAGCATTTT. Translating gives CASSVDRGSNQPQHF. The chain uses TRBV28 and TRBJ1-5; 9 bases align to TRBD1. CDR1 is MDHEN and CDR2 is SYDVKM in the germline V gene. The CDR3 contains 15 residues. The J segment lost 0 bases and the V segment lost 5 bases, leaving 2 bases of the junction unmatched.

V and J are TRBV4-1 and TRBJ1-2; TRBD1 might be the D (6 bases). The V end lost 6 bases, the J end lost 2 bases, and 13 bases lay between the germline ends. The CDR3 has 14 residues. Germline CDR1 and CDR2: MGHRA and YSYEKL. CDR3 bases: TGCGCCAGCAGTAAAGAGGGGGTGAACTATGGCTACACCTTC. Translating it yields CASSKEGVNYGYTF.

The V gene is TRBV28, the J gene TRBJ2-6; D is unclear. The CDR3 has 15 amino acids. Trimming stripped 2 bases from V and 2 bases from J, with 7 bases between. CDR1 and CDR2 (germline): MDHEN, SYDVKM. CDR3 residues: CASSLRMPGANVLTF. The CDR3 DNA is TGTGCCAGCAGTTTAAGGATGCCTGGGGCCAACGTCCTGACTTTC.

This clone was seen more than once but under ten times. The CDR3 region is CASKKREDAYEQYF. CDR3 nucleotides: TGTGCCAGCAAAAAGAGGGAGGACGCCTACGAGCAGTACTTC. V gene TRBV28 combines with J gene TRBJ2-7; the D gene is possibly TRBD2 (6 bases). The CDR3 is 14 residues long. Germline values: CDR1 MDHEN, CDR2 SYDVKM. Trimming left V 7 bases short and J 2 bases short, with 15 bases between.

This clone was seen a single time. The chain carries TRBV28 and TRBJ1-6; no definite D call. The CDR3 spans 15 residues. The germline V and J ends were trimmed by 6 bases and 0 bases, with 9 bases remaining between them. Germline loops: CDR1 MDHEN, CDR2 SYDVKM. As DNA, the CDR3 is TGTGCCAGCAGCTATCGGGACTCCTATAATTCACCCCTCCACTTT. It specifies CASSYRDSYNSPLHF.

This clone was seen only once. V is TRBV7-2 and J is TRBJ1-3; unclear D gene. V was trimmed by 1 base and J by 4 bases, leaving 11 bases between them. The CDR3 contains 15 residues. CDR1 and CDR2 from the germline V gene are SGHTA and FQGNSA. The CDR3 is CASSLGAGYGNTIYF. The CDR3 region has the DNA TGTGCCAGCAGCTTAGGGGCGGGATACGGAAACACCATATATTTT. The full variable domain, completed using reference TRBV7-2 and TRBJ1-3, is GAGVSQSPSNKVTEKGKDVELRCDPISGHTALYWYRQSLGQGLEFLIYFQGNSAPDKSGLPSDRFSAERTGGSVSTLTIQRTQQEDSAVYLCASSLGAGYGNTIYFGEGSWLTVV.

This chain connects TRBV28 to TRBJ1-1; the D gene is possibly TRBD1 (6 bases). CDR1 MDHEN and CDR2 SYDVKM come from the germline V gene. The CDR3 loop spans 14 amino acids. Trimming took off 6 bases at V and 3 bases at J, with 14 bases between the two ends. This chain's CDR3 is CASSRDTVDTEAFF. Written as DNA, the CDR3 is TGTGCCAGCAGCCGGGACACGGTGGACACTGAAGCTTTCTTT.

The genes are TRBV7-2 and TRBJ2-5; D ambiguous. The germline V gene has CDR1 SGHTA and CDR2 FQGNSA. The V end lost 9 bases, the J end lost 2 bases, and 13 bases lay between the germline ends. The CDR3 is made up of 13 amino acids. This chain's CDR3 is CASSKPSQETQYF. The CDR3 DNA reads as TGTGCCAGTAGCAAGCCATCACAAGAGACCCAGTACTTC. Full variable domain (missing parts from reference TRBV7-2 and TRBJ2-5): GAGVSQSPSNKVTEKGKDVELRCDPISGHTALYWYRQSLGQGLEFLIYFQGNSAPDKSGLPSDRFSAERTGGSVSTLTIQRTQQEDSAVYLCASSKPSQETQYFGPGTRLLVL.

The chain joins TRBV4-3 to TRBJ2-5, with 12 bases lining up with TRBD2. The CDR3 length is 17 residues. Looked up from germline, CDR1 is LGHNA and CDR2 is YSLEER. The trim removed 0 bases at V and 5 bases at J, leaving 7 bases unmatched. The DNA for the CDR3 is TGCGCCAGCAGCCAAGATCTAGCGGGAGGGCTCAGGGAGACCCAGTACTTC. This gives the protein CASSQDLAGGLRETQYF.

This clone was seen more than once but under ten times. The chain joins TRBV28 to TRBJ2-7; D is perhaps TRBD1 (6 bases). This CDR3 region has 14 residues. CDR1 is MDHEN and CDR2 is SYDVKM in the germline V gene. V was cut by 1 base and J by 0 bases, with 7 bases left in between. CDR3 sequence: CASSLLTGSYEQYF. In DNA form, the CDR3 reads TGTGCCAGCAGTTTATTGACAGGCTCCTACGAGCAGTACTTC.

CDR3 residues: CASSLKSGVADTQYF. CDR3 nucleotides: TGTGCCAGCAGCTTGAAGTCGGGAGTGGCAGATACGCAGTATTTT. This rearrangement joins TRBV5-6 to TRBJ2-3; tentative D call: TRBD2 (6 bases). Germline V CDR1 and CDR2: SGHDT, YYEEEE. This CDR3 is built from 15 residues. The ends were cut back, 1 base at V and 4 bases at J, with 13 bases in the middle. Drawing the rest from reference TRBV5-6 and TRBJ2-3, the complete variable domain is DAGVTQSPTHLIKTRGQQVTLRCSPKSGHDTVSWYQQALGQGPQFIFQYYEEEERQRGNFPDRFSGHQFPNYSSELNVNALLLGDSALYLCASSLKSGVADTQYFGPGTRLTVL.

This sequence joins TRBV13 and TRBJ2-3; D is unclear. The germline V gene has CDR1 PRHDT and CDR2 FYEKMQ (reference sequence). V lost 5 bases, J lost 4 bases, and 19 bases lay in between. The CDR3 sequence is 16 residues long. The CDR3 loop reads CASSPPGLWTADTQYF. For the CDR3, the DNA is TGTGCCAGCAGCCCCCCTGGCCTCTGGACCGCAGATACGCAGTATTTT.

This sequence joins TRBV5-1 and TRBJ2-2; D unclear. The germline V gene encodes CDR1 SGHRS and CDR2 YFSETQ. V was clipped by 6 bases and J by 1 base, with 10 bases between them. The CDR3 is 14 amino acids. The CDR3 region is CASKTTLNTGELFF. DNA of the CDR3: TGCGCCAGCAAGACGACACTGAACACCGGGGAGCTGTTTTTT. Full variable domain (remainder filled in from reference TRBV5-1 and TRBJ2-2): KAGVTQTPRYLIKTRGQQVTLSCSPISGHRSVSWYQQTPGQGLQFLFEYFSETQRNKGNFPGRFSGRQFSNSRSEMNVSTLELGDSALYLCASKTTLNTGELFFGEGSRLTVL.

The J gene is TRBJ1-1, the V gene TRBV4-1; D is perhaps TRBD1 (5 bases). Germline V gene sequence: CDR1 MGHRA, CDR2 YSYEKL. Trimming pared 4 bases from V and 0 bases from J, leaving 12 bases between. The CDR3 spans 15 residues. In nucleotides, the CDR3 is TGCGCCAGCAGCCCTCGACCAGGGATGAACACTGAAGCTTTCTTT. Translation: CASSPRPGMNTEAFF.

V usage is TRBV29-1 and J usage is TRBJ2-2; 9 bases map to TRBD2. This CDR3 spans 14 amino acids. The germline CDR1 and CDR2 sequences are SQVTM and ANQGSEA. V dropped 5 bases and J dropped 3; count of bases not matched to a gene: 4. The DNA of the CDR3 is TGCAGCGTTTCTAGCGGGACTTACACCGGGGAGCTGTTTTTT. This sequence encodes CSVSSGTYTGELFF.

The J gene is TRBJ2-1, the V gene TRBV28, with a weak D call TRBD1 (6 bases). The V end lost 5 bases, the J end lost 5 bases, and 16 bases lay between the germline ends. In germline, CDR1 is MDHEN, CDR2 SYDVKM. The CDR3 runs to 15 residues. DNA for the CDR3: TGTGCCAGCAGTCTTCAGGGGCCACCCAACAATGAGCAGTTCTTC. Translated: CASSLQGPPNNEQFF.

The chain is built from TRBV4-1 and TRBJ2-5, with D maybe TRBD1 (5 bases). The ends were cut back, 0 bases at V and 4 bases at J, with 15 bases in the middle. This CDR3 is built from 16 residues. CDR1 is MGHRA, CDR2 YSYEKL, per germline. The chain's CDR3 is CASSQDIGALAETQYF. CDR3 sequence (DNA): TGCGCCAGCAGCCAAGATATAGGGGCATTGGCAGAGACCCAGTACTTC.

This clone was recorded once. The chain employs TRBV9 and TRBJ2-3, with D tentatively TRBD2 (5 bases). Deletions cut 4 bases from V and 3 bases from J, with 15 bases between. This CDR3 contains 15 residues. The germline V gene has CDR1 SGDLS and CDR2 YYNGEE. CDR3 in amino acids: CASSYDSRGTDTQYF. CDR3 DNA: TGTGCCAGCAGCTATGACTCTCGGGGAACAGATACGCAGTATTTT. The full variable domain, completed using reference TRBV9 and TRBJ2-3, is DSGVTQTPKHLITATGQRVTLRCSPRSGDLSVYWYQQSLDQGLQFLIQYYNGEERAKGNILERFSAQQFPDLHSELNLSSLELGDSALYFCASSYDSRGTDTQYFGPGTRLTVL.

The chain employs TRBV10-1 and TRBJ1-6, with TRBD1 identical over 7 bases. Germline CDR1 WNHNN, CDR2 SYGVQD (reference sequence). Unmatched junction bases numbered 10, after V lost 11 bases and J lost 6 bases. The CDR3 is 14 amino acids. In nucleotides, the CDR3 is TGCGCCCTCGCCCCCGACAGGGCTAATTCACCCCTCCACTTT. Protein: CALAPDRANSPLHF.

The rearrangement links TRBV7-6 to TRBJ2-2; 7 bases align to TRBD2. V lost 0 bases to trimming and J lost 5 bases; unmatched junction nucleotides: 3. Looked up from germline, CDR1 is SGHVS and CDR2 is FNYEAQ. This CDR3 comprises 15 residues. The CDR3 loop is CASSLAGGSTGELFF. CDR3 DNA: TGTGCCAGCAGCTTAGCGGGGGGGAGTACCGGGGAGCTGTTTTTT. Drawing the rest from reference TRBV7-6 and TRBJ2-2, the complete variable domain is GAGVSQSPRYKVTKRGQDVALRCDPISGHVSLYWYRQALGQGPEFLTYFNYEAQQDKSGLPNDRFSAERPEGSISTLTIQRTEQRDSAMYRCASSLAGGSTGELFFGEGSRLTVL.

The V and J genes are TRBV5-1 and TRBJ2-1; 8 bases map to TRBD2. The CDR3 runs 17 residues. Germline V gives CDR1 SGHRS, CDR2 YFSETQ. Germline trimming cut 1 base from V and 1 base from J; bases unmatched to any gene: 7. CDR3 coding DNA: TGCGCCAGCAGCTTGTACTTAGCGGGACGGTCCTACAATGAGCAGTTCTTC. It specifies CASSLYLAGRSYNEQFF.

Concerning this clone: Lacking the conserved final phenylalanine or tryptophan, this CDR3 likely reflects a read error. Written as DNA, the CDR3 is TGTGCCAGCAGCGGGAGAGGAGGTTTTTATGGCTACACCCTC. Translated: CASSGRGGFYGYTL. The chain recombines TRBV9 with TRBJ1-2; D is undetermined. Germline CDR1 SGDLS, CDR2 YYNGEE. Trimming removed 3 bases from V and 5 bases from J, with 14 bases in between. This CDR3 is built from 14 residues.

This clone was recorded at least ten times. The chain couples TRBV25-1 to TRBJ1-3; D not certain. The CDR3 contains 13 residues. V lost 3 bases, J lost 4 bases, and 7 bases lay in between. CDR1 MGHDK and CDR2 SYGVNS come from the germline V gene. This CDR3 reads CASSDGSGNTIYF. In DNA form, the CDR3 reads TGTGCCAGCAGTGACGGTTCAGGAAACACCATATATTTT.

The V and J genes are TRBV18 and TRBJ2-5, with unresolved D. V was pared by 3 bases and J by 5 bases, with 10 bases between. The CDR3 runs 13 residues. Looked up from germline, CDR1 is KGHSH and CDR2 is LQKENI. DNA of the CDR3: TGTGCCAGCTCACCCAAACCCGGTGAGACCCAGTACTTC. Translated: CASSPKPGETQYF.

The genes are TRBV27 and TRBJ1-2; 9 bases are shared with TRBD1. The CDR3 extends over 16 amino acids. With 0 bases clipped from V and 5 bases from J, the junction kept 7 bases outside the gene matches. CDR1 is MNHEY, CDR2 SMNVEV, per germline (reference sequence). CDR3 protein: CASSLSFGTGRYGYTF. CDR3 in DNA: TGTGCCAGCAGTTTATCATTTGGGACAGGGAGGTATGGCTACACCTTC.

This clone has a single count. This chain joins TRBV28 and TRBJ1-4, with TRBD1 matching 7 bases. V trimming: 5 bases; J trimming: 4 bases; junction bases outside the gene matches: 7. Germline V gene lookup returns CDR1 MDHEN and CDR2 SYDVKM. The CDR3 consists of 15 residues. Written as DNA, the CDR3 is TGTGCCAGCAGTCCCCCGGGACAGTATAATGAAAAACTGTTTTTT. Its translation is CASSPPGQYNEKLFF. Looking up the rest from reference TRBV28 and TRBJ1-4 gives the full variable domain: DVKVTQSSRYLVKRTGEKVFLECVQDMDHENMFWYRQDPGLGLRLIYFSYDVKMKEKGDIPEGYSVSREKKERFSLILESASTNQTSMYLCASSPPGQYNEKLFFGSGTQLSVL.

This clone was detected once. The CDR3 sequence: CAWSGDRGRTDTQYF. The DNA for the CDR3 is TGTGCCTGGAGTGGGGACAGGGGAAGGACAGATACGCAGTATTTT. This chain links TRBV30 with TRBJ2-3; TRBD1 matches at 10 bases. CDR1 and CDR2 (germline): GTSNPN, SVGIG (reference sequence). This CDR3 region has 15 residues. J gave up 3 bases and V 1 base, and 4 bases lay outside the gene matches. Filled out from reference TRBV30 and TRBJ2-3, the complete variable domain reads SQTIHQWPATLVQPVGSPLSLECTVEGTSNPNLYWYRQAAGRGLQLLFYSVGIGQISSEVPQNLSASRPQDRQFILSSKKLLLSDSGFYLCAWSGDRGRTDTQYFGPGTRLTVL.

V and J are TRBV18 and TRBJ2-5; D gene unclear. V lost 3 bases and J lost 1, with 6 bases in between. Germline values: CDR1 KGHSH, CDR2 LQKENI. This CDR3 contains 13 residues. CDR3 sequence reads: CASSPPIQETQYF. The CDR3 DNA reads as TGTGCCAGCTCACCCCCAATCCAAGAGACCCAGTACTTC.

The chain joins TRBV7-9 to TRBJ1-1; D possibly corresponds to TRBD1 (5 bases). This CDR3 comprises 14 residues. V was cut by 5 bases and J by 1 base, with 11 bases left in between. In germline, CDR1 is SEHNR, CDR2 FQNEAQ (reference sequence). CDR3 bases: TGTGCCAGCAGCCTCCAGGGAGAGAACACTGAAGCTTTCTTT. Translated, it gives CASSLQGENTEAFF.